This TCR beta chain was sequenced in a study of blood T cell repertoires in COVID-19. Sequencing was performed with immunoSEQ multiplex PCR; in TCRdb, only in-frame clones are kept and a portion is missing. Of 200,000 or so clones in the sample, under 85% are singletons; the top ten hold 15% to 20%. The sequence was collected from a man between 60 and 70 years old with active or convalescent COVID-19. Sample: peripheral blood.

The CDR3 region is CASYTTSADSYNEQFF. The CDR3 region has the DNA TGCGCCAGCTATACGACTAGCGCGGACTCCTACAATGAGCAGTTCTTC. V and J are TRBV5-1 and TRBJ2-1; TRBD2 agrees at 8 bases. Trimming cost V 7 bases and J 0 bases; bases outside gene matches: 9. CDR1 SGHRS and CDR2 YFSETQ come from the germline V gene. The CDR3 sequence is 16 residues long.